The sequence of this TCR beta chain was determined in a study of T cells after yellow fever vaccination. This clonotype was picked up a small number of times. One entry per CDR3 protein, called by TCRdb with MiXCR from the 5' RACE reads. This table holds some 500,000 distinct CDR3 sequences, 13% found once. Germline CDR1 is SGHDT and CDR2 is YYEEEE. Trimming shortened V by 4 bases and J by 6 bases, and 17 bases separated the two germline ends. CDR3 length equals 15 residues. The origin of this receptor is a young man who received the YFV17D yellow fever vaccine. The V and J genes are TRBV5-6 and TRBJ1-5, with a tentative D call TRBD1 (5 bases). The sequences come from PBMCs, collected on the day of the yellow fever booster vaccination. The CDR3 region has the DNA TGTGCCAGCAGCAAGGGACCGAATTCAGGTCAGCCCCAGCATTTT. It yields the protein CASSKGPNSGQPQHF.